Listed below are T cell receptor beta chains from one sample, sequenced in a study. A single record per CDR3 protein comes from TCRdb applying MiXCR to the RT-PCR reads. Of almost 700,000 distinct CDR3 sequences in the sample, approximately 14% were seen once. The sequenced sample was memory CD4+ T cells from blood. These receptors were collected from a female donor in good health, serving as a healthy control. Both conserved end residues are part of each CDR3. A D gene is named only where the DNA matches it firmly. Clone sizes are given selectively: once, few, many, or a class where the clone is expanded.

clone size,V gene,D gene,CDR3 length,J gene,CDR3 protein,CDR3 DNA
few,TRBV11-3,TRBD2,14,TRBJ2-3,CASSSSGSADTQYF,TGTGCCAGCAGCAGCAGCGGGAGTGCAGATACGCAGTATTTT
few,TRBV5-1,.,14,TRBJ2-1,CASSLGTPWGEQFF,TGCGCCAGCAGCTTGGGAACTCCGTGGGGGGAGCAGTTCTTC
.,TRBV10-3,TRBD1,14,TRBJ1-5,CAISEQQGNQPQHF,TGTGCCATCAGTGAGCAACAGGGGAATCAGCCCCAGCATTTT
many,TRBV10-3,.,14,TRBJ1-2,CAISTTPTLLGYTF,TGTGCCATCAGTACTACGCCCACGCTTCTTGGCTACACCTTC
few,TRBV28,.,13,TRBJ1-2,CASSFPRTRGYTF,TGTGCCAGCAGTTTCCCAAGGACTCGGGGCTACACCTTC
.,TRBV9,TRBD2,20,TRBJ2-1,CASSVRPGLASLGSNNEQFF,TGTGCCAGCAGCGTACGGCCAGGACTAGCCTCACTTGGGTCGAACAATGAGCAGTTCTTC
.,TRBV7-9,.,12,TRBJ2-7,CAIRRTAYEQYF,TGTGCCATCCGGCGAACTGCCTACGAGCAGTACTTC
few,TRBV3-1,.,13,TRBJ1-1,CASSYQGYTEAFF,TGTGCCAGCAGCTACCAGGGGTACACTGAAGCTTTCTTT
many,TRBV4-2,.,13,TRBJ2-3,CASSQGEPDTQYF,TGTGCCAGCAGCCAAGGGGAGCCAGATACGCAGTATTTT
.,TRBV12-3/TRBV12-4,.,14,TRBJ2-7,CASSFSDGTYEQYF,TGTGCCAGCAGTTTTTCGGACGGAACTTACGAGCAGTACTTC
.,TRBV20-1,.,15,TRBJ2-5,CSARAHGQSQETQYF,TGCAGTGCTAGAGCTCACGGACAGAGCCAAGAGACCCAGTACTTC
few,TRBV27,.,13,TRBJ2-7,CASSPQQGYEQYF,TGTGCCAGCAGTCCGCAACAGGGCTACGAGCAGTACTTC
few,TRBV25-1,.,14,TRBJ1-1,CASSRDGSPTEAFF,TGTGCCAGCAGTCGGGACGGCTCTCCCACTGAAGCTTTCTTT
few,TRBV4-3,TRBD2,17,TRBJ2-3,CASSQGSGRPGTDTQYF,TGCGCCAGCAGCCAAGGGAGCGGGAGGCCAGGAACAGATACGCAGTATTTT
many,TRBV6-4,.,14,TRBJ1-6,CASRDTSYNSPLHF,TGTGCCAGCCGGGACACCTCCTATAATTCACCCCTCCACTTT
.,TRBV6-6,.,16,TRBJ2-7,CASSYSKSGLSYEQYF,TGTGCCAGCAGTTACTCGAAATCGGGACTTTCCTACGAGCAGTACTTC
few,TRBV7-9,.,12,TRBJ2-1,CASSLVSSEQFF,TGTGCCAGCAGCTTAGTTAGTAGTGAGCAGTTCTTC
.,TRBV10-3,TRBD1,12,TRBJ1-3,CAAGTAGNTIYF,TGTGCCGCAGGGACAGCTGGAAACACCATATATTTT
.,TRBV20-1,TRBD2,14,TRBJ2-3,CSAKTSRNTDTQYF,TGCAGTGCTAAGACTAGCAGGAATACAGATACGCAGTATTTT
few,TRBV4-1,.,16,TRBJ1-1,CASSQDLARPNTEAFF,TGCGCCAGCAGCCAAGATCTGGCCAGGCCGAACACTGAAGCTTTCTTT
few,TRBV7-9,TRBD2,17,TRBJ2-3,CASSLFPLAGNTDTQYF,TGTGCCAGCAGCTTATTCCCCCTAGCGGGAAACACAGATACGCAGTATTTT
few,TRBV12-3/TRBV12-4,.,15,TRBJ2-3,CASSAPEFGTDTQYF,TGTGCCAGCAGTGCCCCTGAGTTTGGCACAGATACGCAGTATTTT
few,TRBV5-5,.,13,TRBJ2-7,CASSSGFLGEQYF,TGTGCCAGCAGCTCGGGGTTCCTGGGCGAGCAGTACTTC
many,TRBV4-2,TRBD2,14,TRBJ2-1,CASSQGLAGGRQFF,TGTGCCAGCAGCCAAGGGCTAGCGGGAGGGCGGCAGTTCTTC
.,TRBV5-4,TRBD1,17,TRBJ1-2,CASSQTPGTGANYGYTF,TGTGCCAGCAGCCAAACTCCCGGGACAGGGGCCAACTATGGCTACACCTTC
many,TRBV5-1,TRBD1,15,TRBJ1-2,CASSLEAGGIYGYTF,TGCGCCAGCAGCTTGGAAGCAGGGGGCATCTATGGCTACACCTTC
.,TRBV5-1,TRBD1,15,TRBJ2-5,CASSPSGQGHETQYF,TGCGCCAGCAGCCCTTCGGGACAGGGACACGAGACCCAGTACTTC
.,TRBV15,TRBD2,18,TRBJ2-1,CATSRDPSGGLSYNEQFF,TGTGCCACCAGCAGAGATCCTAGCGGGGGCCTCTCCTACAATGAGCAGTTCTTC
few,TRBV30,TRBD1,14,TRBJ2-3,CAWVRDSNTDTQYF,TGTGCCTGGGTCCGGGACAGCAACACAGATACGCAGTATTTT
few,TRBV4-2,TRBD1,15,TRBJ2-7,CASSQEYRGTNEQYF,TGTGCCAGCAGCCAAGAGTACAGGGGCACCAACGAGCAGTACTTC
few,TRBV20-1,TRBD2,18,TRBJ2-1,CSARDSSGVAGGYNEQFF,TGCAGTGCTAGAGATTCGAGTGGGGTAGCGGGGGGGTACAATGAGCAGTTCTTC
many,TRBV5-6,.,14,TRBJ1-2,CASSQRGAIYGYTF,TGTGCCAGCAGCCAGAGGGGGGCAATCTATGGCTACACCTTC
few,TRBV6-2/TRBV6-3,.,13,TRBJ2-3,CASSYLGPDTQYF,TGTGCCAGCAGTTACTTAGGGCCAGATACGCAGTATTTT
.,TRBV7-9,.,15,TRBJ2-5,CASSLRLAQEETQYF,TGTGCCAGCAGCTTGAGGCTAGCTCAGGAAGAGACCCAGTACTTC
many,TRBV10-3,.,13,TRBJ1-6,CAISESRNSPLHF,TGTGCCATCAGTGAGTCCCGAAATTCACCCCTCCACTTT
.,TRBV19,.,15,TRBJ1-6,CASRPIQRGNSPLHF,TGTGCCAGTAGACCCATCCAGCGCGGTAATTCACCCCTCCACTTT
few,TRBV28,.,17,TRBJ1-2,CASSPTFGGVLDYGYTF,TGTGCCAGCAGCCCGACCTTTGGGGGAGTCCTCGACTATGGCTACACCTTC
many,TRBV5-1,.,15,TRBJ2-2,CASSPRAENTGELFF,TGCGCCAGCAGCCCCCGGGCCGAGAACACCGGGGAGCTGTTTTTT
few,TRBV4-3,.,14,TRBJ2-7,CASSPGRDTAEQYF,TGCGCCAGCAGCCCCGGTCGAGATACTGCAGAGCAGTACTTC
.,TRBV12-3/TRBV12-4,TRBD2,16,TRBJ2-1,CASSLDLAGGSNEQFF,TGTGCCAGCAGTCTAGACTTAGCGGGAGGTTCGAATGAGCAGTTCTTC
many,TRBV12-3/TRBV12-4,.,13,TRBJ1-1,CASSPMGGTEAFF,TGTGCCAGCAGTCCGATGGGGGGGACTGAAGCTTTCTTT
.,TRBV12-3/TRBV12-4,.,15,TRBJ1-5,CASSLFYGYNQPQHF,TGTGCCAGCAGTTTATTTTACGGCTACAATCAGCCCCAGCATTTT
few,TRBV5-5,.,13,TRBJ1-4,CASSHEEGRKLFF,TGTGCCAGCAGCCACGAAGAGGGACGGAAACTGTTTTTT
.,TRBV4-1,.,18,TRBJ2-6,CASSQDPRDLSGANVLTF,TGCGCCAGCAGCCAAGACCCACGGGACCTCTCTGGGGCCAACGTCCTGACTTTC
.,TRBV11-2,.,14,TRBJ1-1,CASSLDLGGTEAFF,TGTGCCAGCAGCTTAGATCTGGGGGGCACTGAAGCTTTCTTT
.,TRBV5-1,.,16,TRBJ2-2,CASSLRDTRTDGELFF,TGCGCCAGCAGCCTCCGGGACACCCGAACAGACGGGGAGCTGTTTTTT
.,TRBV10-3,.,13,TRBJ2-5,CAYQAEGVGTQYF,TGTGCTTATCAGGCGGAGGGTGTAGGGACCCAGTACTTC